This passage covers 3 T cell receptor beta chains from one sample sequenced in a study of cytomegalovirus exposure and HLA in healthy donors. The PCR ran on 60 Vbeta and 13 Jbeta primers. Assay used: immunoSEQ multiplex PCR; TCRdb lists only in-frame clones, some missing. The repertoire holds approximately 150,000 clones, with about four fifths as singletons. Sequencing was carried out using PBMCs. The source is a woman under 30 in good health and CMV-seropositive.

The CDR3 reads CASSLEGATQETQYF. CDR3 coding DNA: TGTGCCAGCAGCTTAGAGGGGGCTACCCAAGAGACCCAGTACTTC. This chain links TRBV7-9 with TRBJ2-5, with TRBD1 matching 7 bases. The CDR3 consists of 15 residues. V dropped 1 base and J dropped 1; count of bases not matched to a gene: 3. Germline V gene sequence: CDR1 SEHNR, CDR2 FQNEAQ (reference sequence).

CDR3 protein: CASSTLTGAGNTIYF. CDR3 in DNA: TGTGCCAGCAGCACCTTGACAGGGGCGGGAAACACCATATATTTT. The gene calls are TRBV9 and TRBJ1-3; 8 bases fit TRBD1. Germline CDR1 is SGDLS and CDR2 is YYNGEE. V was pared by 4 bases and J by 4 bases, with 7 bases of the junction left unmatched. CDR3 length: 15 residues. Full variable domain (remainder filled in from reference TRBV9 and TRBJ1-3): DSGVTQTPKHLITATGQRVTLRCSPRSGDLSVYWYQQSLDQGLQFLIQYYNGEERAKGNILERFSAQQFPDLHSELNLSSLELGDSALYFCASSTLTGAGNTIYFGEGSWLTVV.

The chain is built from TRBV27 and TRBJ1-2; 12 bases match TRBD1. CDR1 is MNHEY, CDR2 SMNVEV, per germline (reference sequence). There are 16 residues in the CDR3. V was pared by 2 bases and J by 8 bases, with 9 bases of the junction left unmatched. CDR3 region: CASSLRVGQGAQGYTF. CDR3 nucleotides: TGTGCCAGCAGTTTACGGGTGGGACAGGGGGCGCAAGGCTACACCTTC.